This T cell receptor beta chain was retrieved from a study of shared clonotypes between healthy human individuals. CD8 cells regarded as naive lacked CD45RO, were positively chosen for CCR7, and omitted terminally differentiated effector memory CD45RA+ cells. Donors, without exception, were Caucasian adults residing in Nashville, Tennessee. TCRdb keeps only in-frame clones here, not all; method: immunoSEQ multiplex PCR. The table includes about 2 million clones, around 96% detected once. The CDR3 runs 15 residues. V lost 3 bases, J lost 4 bases, and 15 bases lay in between. Germline V gene lookup returns CDR1 ENHRY and CDR2 SYGVKD.

This sequence was found in a man between 18 and 29 years old in good health. Sequences were obtained from naive CD8+ T cells sorted from blood. The genes are TRBV10-3 and TRBJ1-1; possibly TRBD1 for D (6 bases). CDR3 DNA: TGTGCCATCAGTGACCCAATTGGAGGGGGCACTGAAGCTTTCTTT. Encoded protein: CAISDPIGGGTEAFF.